Sequencing of this TCR beta chain was carried out in a study of lymphopenia after photon versus proton radiotherapy (dated by TCRdb to 2018 to 2020). Some background on the complete study: The immunological effects of photon versus proton radiation therapy were compared in patients with gastrointestinal tumors who developed high-grade lymphopenia. The 15 to 20 patients in the cohort had gastrointestinal tumors, were treated with either photon or proton therapy, and subsequently developed lymphopenia. The study aimed to characterize how the two radiation modalities differ in their impact on the immune system.

A remark on this clone: Its antigen is not yet known. No much larger clonotype is one base removed from it; base qualities were not supplied.

The study at large found these results: The survival association was assessed only in patients who died, and the authors presented better survival with proton therapy as a possibility rather than a demonstrated result. During treatment, patients who received photon therapy lost naive T cells and TCR diversity and gained effector/memory populations, whereas patients who received proton therapy remained relatively stable. Across the cohort, an inverse correlation was found between a larger post-nadir drop in TCR diversity and overall survival time among patients who died. After the lymphocyte count nadir, repertoires from photon-treated patients showed oligoclonal expansion, particularly of CD8+ Temra cells, and this expansion drove the decline in diversity.

Receptor amplification or capture employed the immunoSEQ multiplex PCR assay. T cell repertoires were profiled with deep sequencing of rearranged TCR beta loci together with multiparametric flow cytometry. What TCRdb holds here is the immuneACCESS table cut down to in-frame rearrangements. Part of the clones is not present; checked against another copy, under half of the missing clones reflect an unresolved V gene, and the others are unexplained. The sample profile shows 160,000 or so clones; roughly nine tenths of them were found once. The biggest ten clones account for around 4.7% of the sample. Via the germline V gene, CDR1 is SGHTA and CDR2 FQGNSA. The V end loses 2 bases and the J end loses 0 bases, and a stretch of 8 bases separates them. The cysteine opens and the phenylalanine closes a CDR3 of 15 amino acids. CDR3 DNA is the only sequence kept; it has 45 bases, read in frame from the first base.

The sample consisted of peripheral blood, taken from a patient treated with photon-based radiotherapy. The sequence is built from TRBV7-2 and TRBJ1-5; the D gene cannot be resolved reliably. The receptor was isolated from a man between 45 and 60 years old with gastric cancer. The CDR3 protein sequence reads: CASSLIPDSNQPQHF. In nucleotides, the sequence is TGTGCCAGCAGCTTAATCCCCGATAGCAATCAGCCCCAGCATTTT.